This is a list of T cell receptor beta chains from one sample in a study of blood T cells in healthy people across ages. In TCRdb, the 5' RACE reads were re-called with MiXCR into one record per CDR3 protein. The sample lists over 1,200,000 distinct CDR3 sequences, approximately 59% seen once, with under 8.5% in the top ten. The sequenced sample was blood. These receptors were collected from a man in his late teens or twenties in good health. The CDR3 runs from the conserved cysteine through the conserved F or W. Each record gives: V gene, CDR3 length, CDR3 protein.

>TRBV14|17
CASSQLLFRWGYNEQFF
>TRBV29-1|14
CSATGKVAKNIQYF
>TRBV9|15
CASSARLSSTDTQYF
>TRBV7-2|15
CAGSLGGGGNTEAFF
>TRBV4-1|17
CASSQEGPPGKNTEAFF
>TRBV28|17
CASSSTPELAGANVLTF
>TRBV20-1|14
CSASRRRFDETQYF
>TRBV10-3|14
CAISPDGLKETQYF
>TRBV27|15
CASSFGGTPSYEQYF
>TRBV18|14
CASSPGQGRTEAFF
>TRBV5-1|14
CASSPQTGGTEAFF
>TRBV7-2|14
CASIVSPSYYGYTF
>TRBV20-1|16
CSARASGSLHTGELFF
>TRBV29-1|14
CSVDGTGSSYEQYF
>TRBV12-3/TRBV12-4|13
CASSIGDGDEQYF
>TRBV7-9|16
CASSLESSGPYNEQYF
>TRBV2|15
CASSEHGQSNEKLFF
>TRBV28|18
CASSPHPYTGSLNGKLFF
>TRBV7-6|14
CASSLTALNEKLFF
>TRBV27|14
CASTLSGHTDTQYF
>TRBV4-3|17
CASSQGVAGTYQETQYF
>TRBV4-1|16
CASSQVGLAVTDTQYF
>TRBV2|15
CASSEIVDREETQYF
>TRBV20-1|14
CSANKAEGGQPQHF
>TRBV6-2/TRBV6-3|15
CASSYQRGRQETQYF
>TRBV2|15
CASSEAPPGHEKLFF
>TRBV7-9|17
CASSLIWGGEGTDTQYF
>TRBV21-1|14
CASRQGGNNSPLHF